This entry describes one T cell receptor beta chain. The antigen this receptor binds is unknown. Base qualities are not at hand, and no much larger clone is one base apart. The V end gives up 2 bases and the J end 6 bases, leaving 9 bases in the junction not matched to a gene. The germline V gene yields SGHAT for CDR1 and FQNNGV for CDR2. The CDR3 starts with the cysteine, ends with the phenylalanine, and has 16 residues. The retained sequence is limited to the CDR3, 48 bases, with the frame set at the first base. This entry is derived from a study of blood T cell repertoires in COVID-19 (dated by TCRdb to 2020 to 2021). For the study in its entirety: The collaborator samples originated in the United States, Italy and Spain and spanned the acute and convalescent phases of COVID-19. The prospective study material was composed of cDNA or gDNA derived from T cells, B-cell-depleted T cells, or PBMCs. Samples came from the ongoing ImmuneRACE study (first 160 participants) plus 1,254 subjects from 6 global collaborators. Where HLA class I and class II types were available, the types were taken from metadata supplied by the sample provider, not from assay-based typing. A de-identified subject ID, COVID-19 status, age in years and sex were almost always included in the sample metadata. The repertoires were released in a freely available public database meant as a resource for research on the immune response to SARS-CoV-2. The dataset comprised deeply sampled blood TCRbeta repertoires from subjects exposed to, actively infected with, or recovered from COVID-19.

TCRbeta CDR3 regions were amplified from genomic DNA by means of the immunoSEQ Assay, a bias-controlled multiplex PCR. As for the original processing: The number of nucleated cells in each sample was estimated from the amplification of reference gene primers within the assay. Sequence reads were collapsed and filtered to measure the absolute abundance of every unique TCRbeta CDR3 rearrangement. For each sample, productive Simpson clonality was calculated by taking the square root of Simpson's diversity index across productive rearrangements. Drawn from immuneACCESS, this table holds only the in-frame rearrangements with V and J called that TCRdb kept. Clones are partly lost; checked studies trace under half to an unresolved V gene and leave the rest unexplained. V and J calls and clone size are as listed in that table; D and trimming were resolved from the DNA. The sample records 70,000 or so clones, around 91% of which are singletons. The ten largest clones take up 7% to 9.5% of the sample.

Whole blood was collected in K2EDTA tubes by collaborating institutions according to the institutions' own protocols. For TCRbeta analysis, collaborators shipped samples in one of three forms: frozen whole blood, isolated PBMCs, or DNA extracted from either of those sample types. What the authors observed across the whole study: The quantity of clinical and demographic metadata differed by source and by participant and was supplied without curation.

This receptor chain uses TRBV11-2 and TRBJ2-2; 7 bases in the middle match TRBD1. Material: peripheral blood. This sequence was found in a human donor in a cohort sampled during active COVID-19. The sequenced DNA is TGTGCCAGCAGCTTATATAGGGGGCCTAGAGCCGGGGAGCTGTTTTTT. Translated, it gives CASSLYRGPRAGELFF.